The entry that follows covers one TCR beta chain sequence. Sequencing was performed with immunoSEQ multiplex PCR; in TCRdb, only in-frame clones are kept and a portion is missing. The sample includes around 620,000 clones, approximately 90% of them seen just once. The sample belongs to a study of blood T cell repertoires in COVID-19. Study-level background: The United States, Italy and Spain supplied acute and convalescent COVID-19 samples.

This receptor was taken from a woman younger than 35 with acute or convalescent COVID-19. The sequencing sample was made of peripheral blood.

CDR3 residues: CASSSYRGTNEKLFF. The DNA of the CDR3 is TGTGCCAGCAGCTCGTACAGGGGAACTAATGAAAAACTGTTTTTT. This chain joins TRBV14 and TRBJ1-4, with 7 bases matching TRBD1. The CDR3 length is 15 residues. Trimming took 5 bases from V and 1 from J; bases not matched to a gene: 4. CDR1 SGHDN and CDR2 FVKESK come from the germline V gene. The full variable domain, rest sourced from reference TRBV14 and TRBJ1-4, is EAGVTQFPSHSVIEKGQTVTLRCDPISGHDNLYWYRRVMGKEIKFLLHFVKESKQDESGMPNNRFLAERTGGTYSTLKVQPAELEDSGVYFCASSSYRGTNEKLFFGSGTQLSVL.